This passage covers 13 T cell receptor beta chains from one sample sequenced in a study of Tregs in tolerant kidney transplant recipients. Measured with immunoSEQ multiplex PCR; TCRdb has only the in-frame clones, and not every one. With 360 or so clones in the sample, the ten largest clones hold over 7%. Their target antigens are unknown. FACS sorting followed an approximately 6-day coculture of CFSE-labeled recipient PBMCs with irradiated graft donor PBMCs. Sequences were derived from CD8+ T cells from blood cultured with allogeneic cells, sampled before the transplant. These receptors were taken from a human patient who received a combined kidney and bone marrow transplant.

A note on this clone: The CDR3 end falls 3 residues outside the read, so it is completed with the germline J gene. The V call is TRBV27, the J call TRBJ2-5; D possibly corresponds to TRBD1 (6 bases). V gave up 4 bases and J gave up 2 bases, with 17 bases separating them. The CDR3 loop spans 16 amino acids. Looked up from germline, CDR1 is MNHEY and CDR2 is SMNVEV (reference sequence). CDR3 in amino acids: CASSSGPRGLQETQYF. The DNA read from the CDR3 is TGTGCCAGCAGTTCAGGGCCTAGGGGGTTACAAGAGACC.

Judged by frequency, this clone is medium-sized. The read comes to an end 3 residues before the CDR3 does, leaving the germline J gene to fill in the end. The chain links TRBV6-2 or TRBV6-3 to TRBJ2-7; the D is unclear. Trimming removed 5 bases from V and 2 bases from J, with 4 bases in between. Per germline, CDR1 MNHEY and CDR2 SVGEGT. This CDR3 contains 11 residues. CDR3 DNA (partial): TGTGCCAGCAGTGTTACCTACGAG. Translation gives CASSVTYE. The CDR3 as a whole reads CASSVTYEQYF.

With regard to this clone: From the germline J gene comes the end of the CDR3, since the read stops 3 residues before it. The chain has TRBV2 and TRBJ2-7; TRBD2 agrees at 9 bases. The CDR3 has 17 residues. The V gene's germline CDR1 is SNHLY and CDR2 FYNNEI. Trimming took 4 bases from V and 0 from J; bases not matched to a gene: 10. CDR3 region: CASSGSPSGTFSYEQYF. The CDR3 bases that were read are TGTGCCAGCAGTGGGTCTCCTAGCGGGACCTTCTCCTACGAG.

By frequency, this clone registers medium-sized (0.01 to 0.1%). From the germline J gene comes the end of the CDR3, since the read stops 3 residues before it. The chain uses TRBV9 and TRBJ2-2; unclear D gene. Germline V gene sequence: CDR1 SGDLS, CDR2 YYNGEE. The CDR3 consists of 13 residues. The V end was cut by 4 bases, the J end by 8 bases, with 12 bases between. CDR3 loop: CASSLMLAGELFF. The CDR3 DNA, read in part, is TGTGCCAGCAGCTTGATGCTGGCAGGGGAG.

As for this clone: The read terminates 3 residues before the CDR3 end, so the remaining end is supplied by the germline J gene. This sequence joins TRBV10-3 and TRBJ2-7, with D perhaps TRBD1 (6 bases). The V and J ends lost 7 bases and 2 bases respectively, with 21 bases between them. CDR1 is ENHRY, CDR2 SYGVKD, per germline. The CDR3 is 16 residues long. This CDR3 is CAITTAPGHVTYEQYF. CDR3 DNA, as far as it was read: TGTGCCATCACCACCGCCCCGGGACACGTAACCTACGAG.

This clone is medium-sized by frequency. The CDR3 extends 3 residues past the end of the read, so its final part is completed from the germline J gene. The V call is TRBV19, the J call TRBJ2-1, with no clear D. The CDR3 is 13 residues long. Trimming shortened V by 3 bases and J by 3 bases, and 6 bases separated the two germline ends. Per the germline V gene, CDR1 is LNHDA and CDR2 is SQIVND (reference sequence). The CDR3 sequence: CASSIGYYNEQFF. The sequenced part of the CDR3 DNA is TGTGCCAGTAGTATCGGTTACTACAATGAG.

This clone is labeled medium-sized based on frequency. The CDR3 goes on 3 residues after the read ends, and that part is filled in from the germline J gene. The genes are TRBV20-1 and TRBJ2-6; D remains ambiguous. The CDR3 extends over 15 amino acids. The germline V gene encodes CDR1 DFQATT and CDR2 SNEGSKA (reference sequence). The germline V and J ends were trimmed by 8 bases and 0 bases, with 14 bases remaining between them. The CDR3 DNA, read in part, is TGCAGTACCCTAAACCCCCTCTCTGGGGCCAACGTC. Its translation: CSTLNPLSGANV. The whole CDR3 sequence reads CSTLNPLSGANVLTF.

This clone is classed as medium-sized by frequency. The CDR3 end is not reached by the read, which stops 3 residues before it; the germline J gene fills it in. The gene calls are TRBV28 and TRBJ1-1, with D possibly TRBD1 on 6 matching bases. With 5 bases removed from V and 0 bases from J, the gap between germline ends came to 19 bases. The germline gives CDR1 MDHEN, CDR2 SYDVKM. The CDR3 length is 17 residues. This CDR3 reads CASSPPGGRDMNTEAFF. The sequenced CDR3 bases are TGTGCCAGCAGTCCCCCGGGGGGGAGGGACATGAACACTGAA. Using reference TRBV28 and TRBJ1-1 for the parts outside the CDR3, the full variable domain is DVKVTQSSRYLVKRTGEKVFLECVQDMDHENMFWYRQDPGLGLRLIYFSYDVKMKEKGDIPEGYSVSREKKERFSLILESASTNQTSMYLCASSPPGGRDMNTEAFFGQGTRLTVV.

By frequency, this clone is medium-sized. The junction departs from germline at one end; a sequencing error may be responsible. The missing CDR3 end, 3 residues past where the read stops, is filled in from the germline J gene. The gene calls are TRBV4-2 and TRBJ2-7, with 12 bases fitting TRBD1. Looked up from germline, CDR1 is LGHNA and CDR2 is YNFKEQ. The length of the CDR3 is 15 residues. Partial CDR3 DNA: TGCGCCAGCAGCGCCGGGACAGGGGGCGGCTACGAG. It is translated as CASSAGTGGGYE. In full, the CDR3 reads CASSAGTGGGYEQYF.

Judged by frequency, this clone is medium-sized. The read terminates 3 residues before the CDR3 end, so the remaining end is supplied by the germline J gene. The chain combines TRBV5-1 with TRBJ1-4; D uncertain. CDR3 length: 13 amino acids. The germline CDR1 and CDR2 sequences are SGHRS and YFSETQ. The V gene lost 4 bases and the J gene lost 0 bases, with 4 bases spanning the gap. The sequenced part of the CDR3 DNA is TGCGCCAGCAGCATAACAACTAATGAAAAA. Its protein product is CASSITTNEK. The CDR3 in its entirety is CASSITTNEKLFF.

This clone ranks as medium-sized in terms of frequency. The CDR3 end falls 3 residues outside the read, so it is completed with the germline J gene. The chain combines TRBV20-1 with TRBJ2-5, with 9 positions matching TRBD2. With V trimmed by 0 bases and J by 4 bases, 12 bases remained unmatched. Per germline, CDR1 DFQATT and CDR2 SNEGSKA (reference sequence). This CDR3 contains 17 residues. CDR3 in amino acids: CSARESPGTSPTETQYF. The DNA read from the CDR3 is TGCAGTGCTAGAGAAAGCCCCGGGACTAGCCCCACAGAGACC.

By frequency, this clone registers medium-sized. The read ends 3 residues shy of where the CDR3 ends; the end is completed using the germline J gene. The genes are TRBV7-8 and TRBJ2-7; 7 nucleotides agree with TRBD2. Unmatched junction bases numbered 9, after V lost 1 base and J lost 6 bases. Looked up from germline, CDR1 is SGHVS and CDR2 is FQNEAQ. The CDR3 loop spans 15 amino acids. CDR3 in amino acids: CASSLGGAGEGEQYF. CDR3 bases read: TGTGCCAGCAGCTTAGGGGGTGCGGGAGAAGGCGAG. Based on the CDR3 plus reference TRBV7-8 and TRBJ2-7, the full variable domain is GAGVSQSPRYKVAKRGQDVALRCDPISGHVSLFWYQQALGQGPEFLTYFQNEAQLDKSGLPSDRFFAERPEGSVSTLKIQRTQQEDSAVYLCASSLGGAGEGEQYFGPGTRLTVT.

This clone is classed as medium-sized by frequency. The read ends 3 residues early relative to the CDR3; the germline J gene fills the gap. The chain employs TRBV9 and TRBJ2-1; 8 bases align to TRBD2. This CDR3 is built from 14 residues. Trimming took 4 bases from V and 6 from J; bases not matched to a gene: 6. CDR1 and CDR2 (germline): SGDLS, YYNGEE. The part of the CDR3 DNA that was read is TGTGCCAGCAGCCTCCCGGGACTAGTCAATGAG. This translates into CASSLPGLVNE. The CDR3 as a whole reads CASSLPGLVNEQFF.